The 20 T cell receptor beta chains given below trace back to one sample, sequenced in a study of blood T cell repertoires in COVID-19 (TCRdb year 2020). The library was obtained by the immunoSEQ multiplex PCR assay. TCRdb stores this immuneACCESS table with in-frame sequences only. Part of the clones is absent; in the studies checked, under half of the shortfall reflects unresolved V genes, and no reason is known for the rest. The sample yields tens of thousands of clones; roughly 88% were counted once. Clones ranked in the top ten supply 6% to 7.5% of the sample. Sequencing was carried out using peripheral blood. Source of these receptors: a woman over 75 with acute or convalescent COVID-19.

This clone was observed once. J is TRBJ1-1 and V is TRBV7-2; perhaps TRBD1 as D (6 bases). Per the germline V gene, CDR1 is SGHTA and CDR2 is FQGNSA. The CDR3 extends over 13 amino acids. Trimming took 3 bases from V and 1 from J, leaving 6 bases between them. CDR3 loop: CASSLTGNTEAFF. The CDR3 bases are TGTGCCAGCAGCTTGACAGGGAACACTGAAGCTTTCTTT.

The genes are TRBV19 and TRBJ2-7; 7 positions agree with TRBD2. The CDR3 runs 14 residues. V gave up 6 bases and J gave up 2 bases; unmatched junction bases: 7. In germline, CDR1 is LNHDA, CDR2 SQIVND (reference sequence). CDR3 residues: CASSTSEAPYEQYF. The CDR3 DNA is TGTGCCAGTAGCACTAGCGAGGCCCCCTACGAGCAGTACTTC.

The rearrangement links TRBV14 to TRBJ2-5, with D tentatively TRBD1 (6 bases). CDR3 length: 14 amino acids. In germline, CDR1 is SGHDN, CDR2 FVKESK. Trimming stripped 4 bases from V and 2 bases from J, with 11 bases between. CDR3 sequence (DNA): TGTGCCAGCAGCCTCGACAGGCGTCAAGAGACCCAGTACTTC. Amino acids: CASSLDRRQETQYF. Complete variable domain (other parts from reference TRBV14 and TRBJ2-5): EAGVTQFPSHSVIEKGQTVTLRCDPISGHDNLYWYRRVMGKEIKFLLHFVKESKQDESGMPNNRFLAERTGGTYSTLKVQPAELEDSGVYFCASSLDRRQETQYFGPGTRLLVL.

The V call is TRBV30, the J call TRBJ2-3, with 8 bases lining up with TRBD2. V lost 7 bases, J lost 0 bases, and 3 bases stayed unmatched. The germline CDR1 and CDR2 sequences are GTSNPN and SVGIG (reference sequence). CDR3 length equals 13 residues. The CDR3 region has the DNA TGTGCCTTCCGACTAGCGAGCACAGATACGCAGTATTTT. It specifies CAFRLASTDTQYF.

The chain is built from TRBV7-3 and TRBJ2-2; 11 positions match TRBD2. V lost 5 bases, J lost 6 bases, and 8 bases stayed unmatched. The CDR3 loop spans 16 amino acids. Germline loops: CDR1 SGHTA, CDR2 FQGTGA. CDR3 region: CASSPRLAGTSGELFF. The CDR3 DNA is TGTGCCAGCAGCCCGAGACTAGCGGGGACGTCCGGGGAGCTGTTTTTT.

V is TRBV6-5 and J is TRBJ1-2; D unclear. The V and J ends lost 4 bases and 5 bases respectively, with 17 bases between them. The CDR3 consists of 15 residues. Germline V gives CDR1 MNHEY, CDR2 SVGAGI. This chain's CDR3 is CASSSVAEVLYGYTF. In DNA, the CDR3 is TGTGCCAGCAGTTCCGTCGCGGAGGTCCTTTATGGCTACACCTTC.

The CDR3 region has the DNA TGTGCCAGCAGTGCCGGGATTCGTAACATTCAGTACTTC. Protein: CASSAGIRNIQYF. The V call is TRBV2, the J call TRBJ2-4; D might be TRBD2 (5 bases). The CDR3 covers 13 residues. The V gene lost 4 bases and the J gene lost 7 bases, with 11 bases spanning the gap. Germline V gene data show CDR1 as SNHLY and CDR2 as FYNNEI.

The chain links TRBV12-3 or TRBV12-4 to TRBJ1-2; 8 nucleotides line up with TRBD1. This CDR3 is built from 13 residues. V lost 6 bases and J lost 4; bases outside the gene matches: 4. Here the CDR3 DNA reads TGTGCCAGCAGCTCAACAGGGGGCTATGGCTACACCTTC. This codes for CASSSTGGYGYTF.

The genes are TRBV4-2 and TRBJ1-4; 8 nucleotides match TRBD1. J gave up 4 bases and V 0 bases, and 7 bases lay outside the gene matches. Germline-derived CDR1 and CDR2 are LGHNA and YNFKEQ. This CDR3 is built from 17 residues. The chain's CDR3 is CASSQEPGGAGNEKLFF. The CDR3 nucleotides read TGTGCCAGCAGCCAAGAACCAGGGGGCGCGGGTAATGAAAAACTGTTTTTT.

This chain uses TRBV5-8 with TRBJ1-5; D unclear. Trimming stripped 1 base from V and 2 bases from J, with 7 bases between. The CDR3 runs to 14 residues. Germline V gene lookup returns CDR1 SGHTS and CDR2 YDEGEE. The CDR3 region has the DNA TGTGCCAGCAGCTTGAACGGAGGCAATCAGCCCCAGCATTTT. As protein: CASSLNGGNQPQHF. Combining the CDR3 with reference TRBV5-8 and TRBJ1-5 gives the whole variable domain EAGVTQSPTHLIKTRGQQATLRCSPISGHTSVYWYQQALGLGLQFLLWYDEGEERNRGNFPPRFSGRQFPNYSSELNVNALELEDSALYLCASSLNGGNQPQHFGDGTRLSIL.

On this clone: A junction end diverges from the germline sequence, so it may reflect a read error. This sample includes further DNA sequences coding for the same CDR3. This chain links TRBV7-2 with TRBJ1-1, with a tentative D call TRBD1 (5 bases). Germline V gene lookup returns CDR1 SGHTA and CDR2 FQGNSA. This CDR3 has 14 residues. The CDR3 DNA reads as TGTGCCAGCAGTTTAGACGGGGGAAACACTGAAGCTTTCTTT. The encoded protein is CASSLDGGNTEAFF.

The genes are TRBV9 and TRBJ2-7; TRBD1 matches 10 bases. Germline CDR1 SGDLS, CDR2 YYNGEE. The CDR3 runs to 15 residues. The V gene end was trimmed by 1 base and the J gene end by 6 bases; junction bases not matched to a gene: 7. The CDR3 nucleotides read TGTGCCAGCAGCGTACACGGGACAGGGGCTTTCGAGCAGTACTTC. Translating gives CASSVHGTGAFEQYF.

V usage is TRBV12-3 or TRBV12-4 and J usage is TRBJ1-2; 7 nucleotides agree with TRBD1. The CDR3 has 11 amino acids. Trimming at V came to 7 bases and at J to 7 bases, leaving 3 bases not matched to a gene. The CDR3 sequence: CASTNRGGYTF. The CDR3 bases are TGTGCCAGCACCAACAGGGGTGGCTACACCTTC.

This clone came up once. The chain couples TRBV9 to TRBJ1-2; 7 nucleotides match TRBD1. The germline V gene encodes CDR1 SGDLS and CDR2 YYNGEE. The junction had 10 bases not matched to a gene; V was cut back by 4 bases and J by 4 bases. This CDR3 contains 15 residues. DNA for the CDR3: TGTGCCAGCAGCAACCGGGACAGACACTCCTATGGCTACACCTTC. Its translation: CASSNRDRHSYGYTF.

This chain links TRBV10-1 with TRBJ2-2; D is perhaps TRBD2 (6 bases). CDR3 length equals 15 residues. Trimming took off 4 bases at V and 5 bases at J, with 14 bases between the two ends. Germline lookup yields CDR1 WNHNN and CDR2 SYGVQD (reference sequence). This CDR3 is CASSGREGQTGELFF. The CDR3 DNA reads as TGCGCCAGCAGTGGGCGGGAAGGGCAGACCGGGGAGCTGTTTTTT.

This clone was detected once. V and J are TRBV6-5 and TRBJ2-7, with TRBD2 as a possible D gene (6 bases). The germline V gene encodes CDR1 MNHEY and CDR2 SVGAGI. The CDR3 is made up of 13 amino acids. V was shortened by 4 bases and J by 1 base, with 8 bases between the two germline ends. DNA for the CDR3: TGTGCCAGCAGTTCCGGGGGTTCCTACGAGCAGTACTTC. As protein: CASSSGGSYEQYF.

J is TRBJ2-7 and V is TRBV10-2, with 12 bases identical to TRBD2. Trimming cost V 8 bases and J 1 base; bases outside gene matches: 3. Germline V CDR1 and CDR2: WSHSY, SAAADI. This CDR3 comprises 14 residues. As DNA, the CDR3 is TGCGCCAGCGCGACTAGCGGGAGATCCTACGAGCAGTACTTC. Translated: CASATSGRSYEQYF.

The V call is TRBV5-1, the J call TRBJ2-7; 7 positions agree with TRBD1. CDR1 and CDR2 (germline): SGHRS, YFSETQ. J lost 2 bases, V lost 4 bases, and 6 bases had no gene match. This CDR3 comprises 14 residues. The CDR3 loop is CASSPGTEPYEQYF. For the CDR3, the DNA is TGCGCCAGCAGCCCGGGGACAGAACCCTACGAGCAGTACTTC.

V usage is TRBV19 and J usage is TRBJ1-5; 8 nucleotides agree with TRBD1. CDR1 is LNHDA, CDR2 SQIVND, per germline (reference sequence). V was pared by 7 bases and J by 5 bases, with 13 bases of the junction left unmatched. The CDR3 runs 16 residues. The CDR3 loop is CASTPRGGTGDQPQHF. The CDR3 nucleotides read TGTGCCAGTACCCCGAGAGGGGGGACAGGCGATCAGCCCCAGCATTTT.

This chain uses TRBV3-1 (or the pseudogene TRBV3-2) with TRBJ2-7; TRBD2 is a possible D gene (5 bases). The CDR3 loop spans 13 amino acids. V gave up 0 bases and J gave up 12 bases, with 15 bases separating them. CDR1 LGHDT and CDR2 YNNKEL come from the germline V gene (reference sequence). DNA for the CDR3: TGTGCCAGCAGCCAAGAACGGCGCGGGCGACTGTACTTC. Translation: CASSQERRGRLYF.